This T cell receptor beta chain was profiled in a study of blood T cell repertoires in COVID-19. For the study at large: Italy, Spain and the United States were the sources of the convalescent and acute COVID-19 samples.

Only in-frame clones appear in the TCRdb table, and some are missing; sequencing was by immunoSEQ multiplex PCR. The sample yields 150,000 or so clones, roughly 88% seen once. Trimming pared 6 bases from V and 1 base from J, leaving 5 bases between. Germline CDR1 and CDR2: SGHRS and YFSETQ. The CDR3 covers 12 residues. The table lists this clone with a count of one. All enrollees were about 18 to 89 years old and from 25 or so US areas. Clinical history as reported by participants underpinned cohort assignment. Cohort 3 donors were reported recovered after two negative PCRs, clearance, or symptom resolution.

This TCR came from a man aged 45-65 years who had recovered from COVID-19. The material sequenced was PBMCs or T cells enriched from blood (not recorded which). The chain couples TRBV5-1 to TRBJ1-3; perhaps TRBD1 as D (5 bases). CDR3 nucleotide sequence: TGCGCCAGCAAGGGGTCTGGAAACACCATATATTTT. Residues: CASKGSGNTIYF.